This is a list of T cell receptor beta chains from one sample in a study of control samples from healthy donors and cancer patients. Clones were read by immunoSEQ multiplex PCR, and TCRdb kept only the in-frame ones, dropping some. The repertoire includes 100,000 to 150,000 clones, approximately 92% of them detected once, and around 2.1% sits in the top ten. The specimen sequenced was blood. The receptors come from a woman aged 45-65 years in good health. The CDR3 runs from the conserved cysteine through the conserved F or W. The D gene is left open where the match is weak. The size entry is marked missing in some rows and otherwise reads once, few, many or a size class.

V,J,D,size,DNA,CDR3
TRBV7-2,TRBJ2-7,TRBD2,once,TGTGCCAGCAGCCTCCTCGCGGGGGGGCCCTACGAGCAGTACTTC,CASSLLAGGPYEQYF
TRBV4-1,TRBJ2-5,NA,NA,TGCGCCAGCAGCCAGCTCCCAGCGGACTTATTGGCCCAGTACTTC,CASSQLPADLLAQYF
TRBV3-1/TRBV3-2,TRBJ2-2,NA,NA,TGTGCCAGCAGTCAGAGGCACGGGGAGCTGTTTTTT,CASSQRHGELFF
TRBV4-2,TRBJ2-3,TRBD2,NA,TGTGCCAGCAGCCAAGATCTCCTCGCGGGGAGGGCCCCAGATACGCAGTATTTT,CASSQDLLAGRAPDTQYF
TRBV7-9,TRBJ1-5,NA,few,TGTGCCAGCAGCCCCTCGGGAGATCAGCCCCAGCATTTT,CASSPSGDQPQHF
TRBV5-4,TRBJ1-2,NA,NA,TGTGCCAGCAGCTTGAGTGTCTATGGCTACACCTTC,CASSLSVYGYTF
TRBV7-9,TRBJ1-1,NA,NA,TGTGCCAGCCTAGGTTCTGGGGACTCAGCTTTCTTT,CASLGSGDSAFF
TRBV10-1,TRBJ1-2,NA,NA,TGCGCCAGCAGTGAGTCGGCGGGGATCGGCTACACCTTC,CASSESAGIGYTF
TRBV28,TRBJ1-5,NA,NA,TGTGCCAGCCAACAATACATCGATAGCAATCAGCCCCAGCATTTT,CASQQYIDSNQPQHF
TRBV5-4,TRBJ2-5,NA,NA,TGTGCCAGCAGCCGCGCGATTGGGGTAGAGACCCAGTACTTC,CASSRAIGVETQYF
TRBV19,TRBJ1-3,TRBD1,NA,TGTGCCAGTAAACAGGGGTATGGCTCTGGAAACACCATATATTTT,CASKQGYGSGNTIYF
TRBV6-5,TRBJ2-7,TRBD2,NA,TGTGCCAGCGATCTTAGCGGGGGAGTCTACGAGCAGTACTTC,CASDLSGGVYEQYF
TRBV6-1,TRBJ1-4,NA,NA,TGTGCCAGCAGTGAAGCCAAGACAGCCACTGCACAAAAACTGTTTTTT,CASSEAKTATAQKLFF
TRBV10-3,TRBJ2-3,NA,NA,TGTGCCATCAGCGTCCGCGGAGATACGCAGTATTTT,CAISVRGDTQYF
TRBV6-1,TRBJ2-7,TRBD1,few,TGTGCCAGCAGTGAGGACAGGGAACCCTACGAGCAGTACTTC,CASSEDREPYEQYF
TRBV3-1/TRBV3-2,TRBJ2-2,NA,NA,TGTGCCAGCAGGACTTTGGACGGGGAGCTGTTTTTT,CASRTLDGELFF
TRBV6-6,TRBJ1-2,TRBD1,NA,TGTGCCAGCAGTAGCAGGACAGGGCCGAAGGGGTATGGCTACACCTTC,CASSSRTGPKGYGYTF
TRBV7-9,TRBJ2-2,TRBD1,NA,TGTGCCAGCAGTGCCGGGACAGGGGTATCCGGGGAGCTGTTTTTT,CASSAGTGVSGELFF
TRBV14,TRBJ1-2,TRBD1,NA,TGTGCCAGCAGCCGGATCACAGGGGGAAGGGGCTACACCTTC,CASSRITGGRGYTF
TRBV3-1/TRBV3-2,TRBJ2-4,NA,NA,TGTGCCAGCAGCCAAGGAAGGAGGGCTAGCGTCTTAGCCAAAAACATTCAGTACTTC,CASSQGRRASVLAKNIQYF
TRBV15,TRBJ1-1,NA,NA,TGTGCCACCAGCAAAAAGGGTACCACTGAAGCTTTCTTT,CATSKKGTTEAFF
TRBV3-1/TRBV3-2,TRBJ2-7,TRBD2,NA,TGTGCCAGCAGCCAAGGTGGTCTAGCGGGAGGGAGCGAGCAGTACTTC,CASSQGGLAGGSEQYF
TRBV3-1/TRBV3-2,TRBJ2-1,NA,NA,TGTGCCAGCAGCCAAGATCCAGCGGACTACAATGAGCAGTTCTTC,CASSQDPADYNEQFF
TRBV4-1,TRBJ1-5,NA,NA,TGCGCCAGCAGCCAAGGTCTAGGGTTCGATCAGCCCCAGCATTTT,CASSQGLGFDQPQHF
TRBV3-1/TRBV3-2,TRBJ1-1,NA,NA,TGTGCCAGCAGCCAACAGGGTACGGGGAACACTGAAGCTTTCTTT,CASSQQGTGNTEAFF
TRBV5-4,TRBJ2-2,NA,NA,TGTGCCAGCAGCCTGGCCGTAGGGGGCACCGGGGAGCTGTTTTTT,CASSLAVGGTGELFF
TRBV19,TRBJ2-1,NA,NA,TGTGCCAGTGGTAGGGAGGCGGGTTCCTACAATGAGCAGTTCTTC,CASGREAGSYNEQFF
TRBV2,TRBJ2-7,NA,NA,TGTGCCAGCAGCGCCCGACAGAACTACGAGCAGTACTTC,CASSARQNYEQYF
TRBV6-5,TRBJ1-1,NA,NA,TGTGCCACGATGTTCGGGGGTAATGGGAACACTGAAGCTTTCTTT,CATMFGGNGNTEAFF
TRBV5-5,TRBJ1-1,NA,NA,TGTGCCAGCAGCTTGGGGGCAGGCACTGAAGCTTTCTTT,CASSLGAGTEAFF
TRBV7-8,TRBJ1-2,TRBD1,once,TGTGCCAGCAGCCATGCCGGGACAGCTTATGGCTACACCTTC,CASSHAGTAYGYTF
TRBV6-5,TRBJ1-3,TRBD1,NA,TGTGCCAGCAGTCACAGGGGGAGCTCTGGAAACACCATATATTTT,CASSHRGSSGNTIYF
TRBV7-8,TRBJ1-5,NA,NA,TGTGCCAGCAGCTTAGCAGGGGTTATACAGCCCCAGCATTTT,CASSLAGVIQPQHF
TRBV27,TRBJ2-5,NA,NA,TGTGCCAGCAGTTTATCTCAGCCAGGTCTGGAGACCCAGTACTTC,CASSLSQPGLETQYF
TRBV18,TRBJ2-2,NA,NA,TGTGCCAGCTCACCACCGAACAGGAGGAAGATATTGGACACCGGGGAGCTGTTTTTT,CASSPPNRRKILDTGELFF
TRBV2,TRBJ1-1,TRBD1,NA,TGTGCCAGCAGTATCCGGACAGGGAGCTCTGAAGCTTTCTTT,CASSIRTGSSEAFF
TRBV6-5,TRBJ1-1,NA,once,TGTGCCAGCAGTCCGAACCGGGGGTACAACACTGAAGCTTTCTTT,CASSPNRGYNTEAFF
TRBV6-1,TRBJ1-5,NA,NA,TGTGCCAGCAGTGAAGCAGGGGGGGCCAATCAGCCCCAGCATTTT,CASSEAGGANQPQHF
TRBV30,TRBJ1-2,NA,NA,TGTGCCTGGGCAGTCTCTAACTATGGCTACACCTTC,CAWAVSNYGYTF
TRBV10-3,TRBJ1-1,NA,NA,TGTGCCATCAGTGAGCTTTGGGGTGACACTGAAGCTTTCTTT,CAISELWGDTEAFF
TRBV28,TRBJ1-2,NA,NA,TGTGCCAGCAGTTTAACAGGACACCCCTCCGCTGGCTACACCTTC,CASSLTGHPSAGYTF
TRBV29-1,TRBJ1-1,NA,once,TGCAGCGTTTTTCCCTCCGGGACAGAAGCTTTCTTT,CSVFPSGTEAFF
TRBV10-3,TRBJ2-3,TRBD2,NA,TGTGCCATCAGTGAGTCTGGGGGGAGGGCGGTAGATACGCAGTATTTT,CAISESGGRAVDTQYF
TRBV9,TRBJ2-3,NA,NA,TGTGCCAGCAGCGAGCGGATAATTGGCACAGATACGCAGTATTTT,CASSERIIGTDTQYF
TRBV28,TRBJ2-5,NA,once,TGTGCCAGCAGCTTCCCTCGGATGCTATCCGTCGGGGGAGAGACCCAGTACTTC,CASSFPRMLSVGGETQYF
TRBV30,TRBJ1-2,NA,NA,TGTGCCTGGAGTGTTTTGACTTCGGGTGGCTACACCTTC,CAWSVLTSGGYTF
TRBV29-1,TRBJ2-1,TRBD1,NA,TGCAGCGGCGGGACAGGCGGCTACAATGAGCAGTTCTTC,CSGGTGGYNEQFF
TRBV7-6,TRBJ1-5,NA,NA,TGTGCCAGCAGCTTGGACGGTGGCCAGGGGCAGCCCCAGCATTTT,CASSLDGGQGQPQHF
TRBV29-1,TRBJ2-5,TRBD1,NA,TGCAGCTATGGACAGGGGGGAGAGACCCAGTACTTC,CSYGQGGETQYF
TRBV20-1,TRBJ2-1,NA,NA,TGCAGTGCCGTGAGAGGAGACCAGCAGTTCTTC,CSAVRGDQQFF
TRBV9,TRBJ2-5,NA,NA,TGTGCCAGCAGCGTAGGATTGAAGGGGGGACGGAAAGAGACCCAGTACTTC,CASSVGLKGGRKETQYF
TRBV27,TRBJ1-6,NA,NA,TGTGCCAGCAGTTTATCAAGTGGCAGGGTTAATTCACCCCTCCACTTT,CASSLSSGRVNSPLHF
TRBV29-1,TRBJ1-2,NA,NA,TGCAGCGTCGCAAGGGGCTACACCTTC,CSVARGYTF